The 9 T cell receptor beta chains below all came from one sample that was sequenced in a study of T cells in women clearing cervical HPV infection. Measured with immunoSEQ multiplex PCR; TCRdb has only the in-frame clones, and not every one. The sample has approximately 38,000 clones. The sample consisted of blood buffy coat. The origin of the receptors is a woman between 18 and 69 years old with a cervical HPV16 infection that either progressed to CIN3+ or cleared (not recorded which).

As for this clone: Compared with germline, one end of the junction differs, possibly owing to a read error. The read halts 3 residues ahead of the CDR3 end, with the missing end drawn from the germline J gene. The rearrangement links TRBV4-2 to TRBJ2-2; D uncertain. Per germline, CDR1 LGHNA and CDR2 YNFKEQ. CDR3 length equals 15 residues. The CDR3 region is CASRQKIANTGELFF. The part of the CDR3 DNA that was read is TGCGCCAGCAGACAAAAAATCGCGAACACCGGGGAG.

As for this clone: Sequencing ends 3 residues short of the CDR3 end; the germline J gene provides the rest. The chain recombines TRBV14 with TRBJ2-2; D is possibly TRBD1 (6 bases). The CDR3 has 13 amino acids. CDR1 and CDR2 from the germline V gene are SGHDN and FVKESK. Trimming stripped 5 bases from V and 6 bases from J, with 10 bases between. The CDR3 sequence is CASSLGHPGELFF. The covered CDR3 bases are TGTGCCAGCAGCTTGGGACATCCCGGGGAG.

On this clone itself: The CDR3 is cut off 3 residues early in the read; its end comes from the germline J gene. The chain uses TRBV11-2 and TRBJ2-6; 7 bases agree with TRBD2. J gave up 1 base and V 6 bases, and 3 bases lay outside the gene matches. The CDR3 is 15 residues long. Looked up from germline, CDR1 is SGHAT and CDR2 is FQNNGV. The covered CDR3 bases are TGTGCCAGCAGTCCGGGGGGTTCTGGGGCCAACGTC. It specifies CASSPGGSGANV. From start to end, the CDR3 is CASSPGGSGANVLTF.

On this clone: The CDR3 extends 3 residues past the end of the read, so its final part is completed from the germline J gene. The rearrangement uses TRBV18 and TRBJ1-3; TRBD1 is a possible D gene (6 bases). The germline gives CDR1 KGHSH, CDR2 LQKENI. The CDR3 loop spans 19 amino acids. V lost 3 bases and J lost 0, with 21 bases in between. Incomplete CDR3 DNA: TGTGCCAGCTCACCCCTCGTTGGACAGCCTGTTAACTCTGGAAACACC. Its translation: CASSPLVGQPVNSGNT. The full CDR3 sequence reads CASSPLVGQPVNSGNTIYF.

A remark on this clone: The read halts 3 residues ahead of the CDR3 end, with the missing end drawn from the germline J gene. The chain has TRBV5-1 and TRBJ2-2; D is possibly TRBD1 (5 bases). Germline V gene data show CDR1 as SGHRS and CDR2 as YFSETQ. The CDR3 has 15 amino acids. CDR3 bases read: TGCGCCAGCAGCTTCGACAGAGCAACTAATGAAAAG. Protein: CASSFDRATNEK. From start to end, the CDR3 is CASSFDRATNEKLFF.

As concerns this clone: The observed sequence ends 3 residues before the CDR3 terminus, with the missing tail filled in from the germline J gene. The J gene is TRBJ2-1, the V gene TRBV12-3 or TRBV12-4; 9 bases line up with TRBD1. The CDR3 consists of 14 residues. V gave up 8 bases and J gave up 3 bases; unmatched junction bases: 5. The sequenced part of the CDR3 DNA is TGTGCCAGCCGGGACAGGGAGATCTACAATGAG. This gives the protein CASRDREIYNE. The entire CDR3 reads CASRDREIYNEQFF.

About this clone itself: Read coverage stops 3 residues before the CDR3 terminus; the germline J gene supplies the remainder. J is TRBJ1-1 and V is TRBV5-1; D is possibly TRBD1 (5 bases). V lost 2 bases and J lost 0, with 11 bases in between. This CDR3 is built from 15 residues. CDR1 SGHRS and CDR2 YFSETQ come from the germline V gene. CDR3 bases read: TGCGCCAGCAGCTTAGGGTCAGGGATGAACACTGAA. The encoded protein is CASSLGSGMNTE. The whole CDR3 sequence is CASSLGSGMNTEAFF.

Details on this clone: The CDR3 extends 3 residues past the end of the read, so its final part is completed from the germline J gene. The chain is built from TRBV6-2 or TRBV6-3 and TRBJ2-3; 13 bases align to TRBD2. The CDR3 contains 15 residues. CDR1 MNHEY and CDR2 SVGEGT come from the germline V gene. The part of the CDR3 DNA that was read is TGTGCCAGCAGTTTCTCCGGACTAGCGGGGGAGGCG. It translates to CASSFSGLAGEA. The complete CDR3 reads CASSFSGLAGEAQYF.

Note on this clone: The read comes to an end 3 residues before the CDR3 does, leaving the germline J gene to fill in the end. The chain recombines TRBV2 with TRBJ2-1, with TRBD2 matching over 11 bases. V gave up 7 bases and J gave up 0 bases; unmatched junction bases: 5. Germline lookup yields CDR1 SNHLY and CDR2 FYNNEI. The CDR3 is 16 residues long. The part of the CDR3 DNA that was read is TGTGCCAGCACTAGTAGCGGGGGGGCCTCCTACAATGAG. Its translation is CASTSSGGASYNE. The full CDR3 is CASTSSGGASYNEQFF.